The 20 T cell receptor beta chains below were found in one sample sequenced in a study of T-cell memory formation after mild COVID-19. MiXCR was run by TCRdb on the 5' RACE reads, yielding one entry per CDR3 protein. This table holds about 110,000 distinct CDR3 sequences, under 15% found once. The sequenced material came from PBMCs or a T cell subset sorted from them (not recorded which). The receptor set was obtained from an adult woman who had mild COVID-19 (a few samples of this study predate the infection). Cell type and time point are not known.

In its sample, this clonotype was seen a few times. V and J are TRBV29-1 and TRBJ2-1, with D hard to call. Per germline, CDR1 SQVTM and CDR2 ANQGSEA. The CDR3 sequence is 11 residues long. V lost 8 bases and J 5 bases, leaving 10 bases between the germline ends. The CDR3 DNA is TGCAGCTCCTACCACGACAATGAGCAGTTCTTC. The encoded protein is CSSYHDNEQFF.

V and J are TRBV20-1 and TRBJ2-7; D possibly corresponds to TRBD1 (6 bases). This CDR3 has 13 residues. Germline CDR1 DFQATT, CDR2 SNEGSKA (reference sequence). The V gene lost 1 base and the J gene lost 2 bases, with 9 bases spanning the gap. CDR3 in DNA: TGCAGTGCTAGAGGTGGACAGACCTACGAGCAGTACTTC. This gives the protein CSARGGQTYEQYF.

The chain combines TRBV5-5 with TRBJ2-7; D tentatively fits TRBD1 or TRBD2 (5 bases each). Germline V gives CDR1 SGHKS, CDR2 YYEKEE (reference sequence). The CDR3 is 15 amino acids. Trimming stripped 0 bases from V and 4 bases from J, with 14 bases between. CDR3 sequence: CASSLVGVGAYEQYF. Here the CDR3 DNA reads TGTGCCAGCAGCTTGGTCGGGGTAGGGGCTTACGAGCAGTACTTC.

The genes are TRBV5-5 and TRBJ1-2; D gene ambiguous. The V and J ends lost 2 bases and 6 bases respectively, with 17 bases between them. The V gene's germline CDR1 is SGHKS and CDR2 YYEKEE (reference sequence). The CDR3 sequence is 15 residues long. The CDR3 nucleotides are TGTGCCAGCAGCTTCTACCTAGGGAATTTCAATGGCTACACCTTC. Translating it yields CASSFYLGNFNGYTF.

The rearrangement uses TRBV9 and TRBJ2-7; either TRBD1 or TRBD2 may fit D (6 bases each). The V end lost 3 bases, the J end lost 0 bases, and 13 bases lay between the germline ends. The CDR3 covers 15 residues. Germline lookup yields CDR1 SGDLS and CDR2 YYNGEE. Here the CDR3 DNA reads TGTGCCAGCAGCGGAGGGGGGCCTTACTCCTACGAGCAGTACTTC. Translated, it gives CASSGGGPYSYEQYF.

The rearrangement joins TRBV5-6 to TRBJ2-1, with D possibly matching TRBD2 (5 bases). This CDR3 region has 13 residues. Deletions cut 5 bases from V and 9 bases from J, with 15 bases between. The germline V gene encodes CDR1 SGHDT and CDR2 YYEEEE. DNA of the CDR3: TGTGCCAGCAGATCCCCGGGGTTCCGTGAGCAGTTCTTC. Translation gives CASRSPGFREQFF.

The chain couples TRBV6-5 to TRBJ1-2; the D gene is possibly TRBD1 (5 bases). V shed 5 bases and J shed 3 bases, with 10 bases lying between them. CDR3 length: 13 residues. Germline V gene lookup returns CDR1 MNHEY and CDR2 SVGAGI. CDR3 in DNA: TGTGCCAGCAGTCCAGGGACGGACTATGGCTACACCTTC. This gives the protein CASSPGTDYGYTF.

This clonotype was recorded a few times. The V call is TRBV7-2, the J call TRBJ2-5; D uncertain. Per germline, CDR1 SGHTA and CDR2 FQGNSA. V was clipped by 6 bases and J by 2 bases, with 7 bases between them. The CDR3 extends over 12 amino acids. CDR3 loop: CASSEQQETQYF. The CDR3 DNA sequence: TGTGCCAGCAGTGAGCAGCAAGAGACCCAGTACTTC.

This chain links TRBV27 with TRBJ2-1; D is unclear. V was pared by 2 bases and J by 3 bases, with 5 bases between. The CDR3 consists of 13 residues. CDR1 and CDR2 from the germline V gene are MNHEY and SMNVEV (reference sequence). CDR3 sequence: CASSLPNYNEQFF. The CDR3 region has the DNA TGTGCCAGCAGTTTACCTAACTACAATGAGCAGTTCTTC.

The V and J genes are TRBV7-9 and TRBJ2-3; D is possibly TRBD1 (6 bases). V was shortened by 3 bases and J by 5 bases, with 12 bases between the two germline ends. Germline lookup yields CDR1 SEHNR and CDR2 FQNEAQ (reference sequence). The CDR3 length is 14 residues. For the CDR3, the DNA is TGTGCCAGCAGCTTGCAGGGGCGAGGAGATACGCAGTATTTT. Translated: CASSLQGRGDTQYF.

This clonotype was seen a handful of times. The gene calls are TRBV7-3 and TRBJ2-3; 12 bases line up with TRBD2. Germline assignment: CDR1 SGHTA and CDR2 FQGTGA. V was clipped by 5 bases and J by 2 bases; unmatched bases: 5. CDR3 size: 16 residues. For the CDR3, the DNA is TGTGCCAGCAGCCCGGGGACTAGCGGGTACACAGATACGCAGTATTTT. It is translated as CASSPGTSGYTDTQYF.

The J gene is TRBJ2-1, the V gene TRBV7-9; D gene uncertain. Trimming cost V 7 bases and J 9 bases, with 16 bases left between them. This CDR3 has 13 residues. Germline CDR1 reads SEHNR; CDR2 reads FQNEAQ (reference sequence). Here the CDR3 reads CASTLGATPEQFF. Written as DNA, the CDR3 is TGTGCCAGCACTTTGGGTGCTACCCCTGAGCAGTTCTTC. The full variable domain, rest sourced from reference TRBV7-9 and TRBJ2-1, is DTGVSQNPRHKITKRGQNVTFRCDPISEHNRLYWYRQTLGQGPEFLTYFQNEAQLEKSRLLSDRFSAERPKGSFSTLEIQRTEQGDSAMYLCASTLGATPEQFFGPGTRLTVL.

The chain combines TRBV5-1 with TRBJ2-2; D is unclear. There are 14 residues in the CDR3. Germline CDR1 SGHRS, CDR2 YFSETQ. The V gene lost 0 bases and the J gene lost 6 bases, with 9 bases spanning the gap. Here the CDR3 DNA reads TGCGCCAGCAGCTTGGAGAGGTATCCCGGGGAGCTGTTTTTT. Translating it yields CASSLERYPGELFF.

This clonotype has a count of ten or more. This chain links TRBV7-9 with TRBJ2-3; 10 bases line up with TRBD2. The germline CDR1 and CDR2 sequences are SEHNR and FQNEAQ (reference sequence). The V gene end was trimmed by 5 bases and the J gene end by 0 bases; junction bases not matched to a gene: 2. The CDR3 spans 15 residues. For the CDR3, the DNA is TGTGCCAGCAGCCCTAGCGGGAGCAGCACAGATACGCAGTATTTT. Amino acid sequence: CASSPSGSSTDTQYF.

CDR3 nucleotides: TGTGCCAGCAGTTTAAGTTGGGGGTTTCGGGGCAATCAGCCCCAGCATTTT. This codes for CASSLSWGFRGNQPQHF. This sequence joins TRBV27 and TRBJ1-5; TRBD1 might be the D (5 bases). Between the trimmed V and J ends, which lost 2 bases and 2 bases, there was a span of 16 bases. The germline CDR1 and CDR2 sequences are MNHEY and SMNVEV (reference sequence). The CDR3 runs to 17 residues.

The genes are TRBV7-8 and TRBJ2-7; the D is unclear. The CDR3 is made up of 15 amino acids. Trimming removed 4 bases from V and 2 bases from J, with 15 bases in between. Germline V CDR1 and CDR2: SGHVS, FQNEAQ. CDR3 protein: CASSSTFLGAYEQYF. CDR3 sequence (DNA): TGTGCCAGCAGCTCAACCTTCCTGGGCGCCTACGAGCAGTACTTC. Complete variable domain (other parts from reference TRBV7-8 and TRBJ2-7): GAGVSQSPRYKVAKRGQDVALRCDPISGHVSLFWYQQALGQGPEFLTYFQNEAQLDKSGLPSDRFFAERPEGSVSTLKIQRTQQEDSAVYLCASSSTFLGAYEQYFGPGTRLTVT.

The chain recombines TRBV4-3 with TRBJ2-4; D call uncertain. Between the trimmed V and J ends, which lost 4 bases and 3 bases, there was a span of 7 bases. From germline, CDR1 is LGHNA and CDR2 YSLEER. This CDR3 comprises 13 residues. The CDR3: CASSPTVKNIQYF. CDR3 DNA sequence: TGCGCCAGCAGCCCGACGGTCAAAAACATTCAGTACTTC.

The V and J genes are TRBV20-1 and TRBJ2-1, with D tentatively TRBD1 (5 bases). CDR3 size: 18 residues. Germline CDR1 and CDR2: DFQATT and SNEGSKA (reference sequence). Trimming took 2 bases from V and 4 from J, leaving 24 bases between them. CDR3 nucleotides: TGCAGTGCTAGAAAACCACTCACTGACAGACATCCGTACAATGAGCAGTTCTTC. Its translation is CSARKPLTDRHPYNEQFF.

The table lists this clonotype with many counts. V gene TRBV7-3 combines with J gene TRBJ2-1; 9 bases fit TRBD2. V was pared by 2 bases and J by 7 bases, with 6 bases of the junction left unmatched. From germline, CDR1 is SGHTA and CDR2 FQGTGA. This CDR3 contains 15 residues. CDR3: CASSLGAGGLNEQFF. DNA for the CDR3: TGTGCCAGCAGCTTAGGAGCGGGAGGTCTGAATGAGCAGTTCTTC.

This chain joins TRBV2 and TRBJ2-5, with TRBD2 identical over 11 bases. Unmatched junction bases numbered 13, after V lost 2 bases and J lost 5 bases. Germline V gene sequence: CDR1 SNHLY, CDR2 FYNNEI. This CDR3 spans 18 amino acids. CDR3 amino acids: CASSETVASGGPVETQYF. The CDR3, as DNA: TGTGCCAGCAGTGAAACTGTGGCTAGCGGGGGGCCCGTGGAGACCCAGTACTTC. Looking up the rest from reference TRBV2 and TRBJ2-5 gives the full variable domain: EPEVTQTPSHQVTQMGQEVILRCVPISNHLYFYWYRQILGQKVEFLVSFYNNEISEKSEIFDDQFSVERPDGSNFTLKIRSTKLEDSAMYFCASSETVASGGPVETQYFGPGTRLLVL.